The rows below give T cell receptor beta chains drawn from one sample of a study of T cell repertoires in ileal Crohn's disease. TCRdb keeps only in-frame clones here, not all; method: immunoSEQ multiplex PCR. Among approximately 13,000 clones listed, about 71% were seen once. The sequencing input was ileal tissue. The receptor set was obtained from an adult with Crohn's disease. Both conserved end residues are part of each CDR3. A D gene is named only where the DNA matches it firmly. Size is omitted from some rows. Given values are once, few, many or a class for expanded clones.

>TRBV18|-|TRBD2|TRBJ2-7|15
TGTGCCAGCTCACCACCTCACGGTAGCGGGTACGAGCAGTACTTC
CASSPPHGSGYEQYF
>TRBV10-2|-|TRBD1|TRBJ1-1|13
TGCGCCAGCTTCCGACAGGGAAACACTGAAGCTTTCTTT
CASFRQGNTEAFF
>TRBV5-1|-|-|TRBJ2-7|15
TGCGCCAGCGCGACACAGACAGGCACAGGGTACGAGCAGTACTTC
CASATQTGTGYEQYF
>TRBV14|-|-|TRBJ1-6|14
TGTGCCAGCAGCTACGGGACACCTAATTCACCCCTCCACTTT
CASSYGTPNSPLHF
>TRBV9|-|-|TRBJ2-3|16
TGTGCCAGCAGCGTTGGGTCGGGGAGGAGCACAGATACGCAGTATTTT
CASSVGSGRSTDTQYF
>TRBV11-2|few|TRBD1|TRBJ2-1|14
TGTGCCAGCAGAGCCGGGACAGGCCGCAATGAGCAGTTCTTC
CASRAGTGRNEQFF
>TRBV4-1|-|-|TRBJ1-1|14
TGCGCCAGCAGCCGGGACCGGGAGAGCACTGAAGCTTTCTTT
CASSRDRESTEAFF
>TRBV11-1|-|-|TRBJ2-7|13
TGTGCCAGCAGCTATGCAGCGCGGTCCGAGCAGTACTTC
CASSYAARSEQYF
>TRBV9|-|TRBD2|TRBJ2-1|16
TGTGCCAGCAGCGTACAGGCGGGGGGAAACTACAATGAGCAGTTCTTC
CASSVQAGGNYNEQFF
>TRBV29-1|-|TRBD1|TRBJ1-2|13
TGCAGCGCTATGACAGGGGTTGACTATGGCTACACCTTC
CSAMTGVDYGYTF
>TRBV27|-|-|TRBJ1-4|16
TGTGCCAGCAGTTTAGGGTTTGGGCTAACTAATGAAAAACTGTTTTTT
CASSLGFGLTNEKLFF
>TRBV5-1|few|-|TRBJ1-3|16
TGCGCCAGCAGCTTGGACGCCACGAGCTCTGGAAACACCATATATTTT
CASSLDATSSGNTIYF
>TRBV14|-|-|TRBJ2-7|13
TGTGCCAGCAGCCAGACCGTACGTGAGGAGCAGTACTTC
CASSQTVREEQYF
>TRBV2|-|-|TRBJ2-2|16
TGTGCCAGCAGTATCCGTTTAGGAAGGGACACCGGGGAGCTGTTTTTT
CASSIRLGRDTGELFF
>TRBV29-1|-|TRBD1|TRBJ1-1|13
TGCAGCGTCGGTTTGCGACAGGGGGTAAGAGCTTTCTTT
CSVGLRQGVRAFF
>TRBV6-5|few|-|TRBJ2-7|14
TGTGCCAGCAGTTACTCGATGGCCTCCTACGAGCAGTACTTC
CASSYSMASYEQYF
>TRBV5-1|-|TRBD1|TRBJ2-3|15
TGCGCCAGCAGAATCCAGGGGGCCACCACAGATACGCAGTATTTT
CASRIQGATTDTQYF
>TRBV9|few|-|TRBJ1-2|13
TGTGCCAGCAGCGTGCTAGGGAACTATGGCTACACCTTC
CASSVLGNYGYTF
>TRBV28|medium-sized|-|TRBJ1-6|16
TGTGCCAGCAGTCCTTCCAGGGTCTCCTATAATTCACCCCTCCACTTT
CASSPSRVSYNSPLHF
>TRBV30|once|-|TRBJ2-7|13
TGTGCCTGGAGTGGGGGAGCTAGGGAAGAGCAGTACTTC
CAWSGGAREEQYF
>TRBV15|-|-|TRBJ2-1|16
TGTGCCACCAGCAGAGGGGACCAGGGGGGATACAATGAGCAGTTCTTC
CATSRGDQGGYNEQFF
>TRBV19|-|-|TRBJ1-3|13
TGTGCCAGTAGTATTGGTAGAGGAAACACCATATATTTT
CASSIGRGNTIYF
>TRBV5-1|-|TRBD1|TRBJ2-2|15
TGCGCCAGCAGCCTCGGGACAGGGGACACCGGGGAGCTGTTTTTT
CASSLGTGDTGELFF
>TRBV13|-|-|TRBJ2-5|16
TGTGCCAGCAGCTTATATACAGGAGGACAGAAAGAGACCCAGTACTTC
CASSLYTGGQKETQYF
>TRBV5-1|-|-|TRBJ2-7|12
TGCGCCAGCAGCTCTGACAGGAGCGAGCAGTACTTC
CASSSDRSEQYF
>TRBV6-1|-|TRBD1|TRBJ1-1|11
TGTGCCAGCGGACAGGGGGTTGAAGCTTTCTTT
CASGQGVEAFF
>TRBV5-6|-|-|TRBJ1-1|13
TGTGCCAGCAGCTTGTTGGCAGCCACTGAAGCTTTCTTT
CASSLLAATEAFF
>TRBV5-1|large|TRBD2|TRBJ2-1|15
TGCGCCAGCAGCTCCCTAGTAGCGGGGGCCGGTGAGCAGTTCTTC
CASSSLVAGAGEQFF
>TRBV7-9|-|TRBD2|TRBJ2-5|15
TGTGCCAGCAGCTCGACTAGCGGTGGGGGAGAGACCCAGTACTTC
CASSSTSGGGETQYF
>TRBV19|-|TRBD2|TRBJ2-3|15
TGTGCCAGTAGTACCGGGACTAGCGGGAGAGATACGCAGTATTTT
CASSTGTSGRDTQYF
>TRBV18|-|-|TRBJ2-7|12
TGTGCCAGCTCATCCGGACAGTACGAGCAGTACTTC
CASSSGQYEQYF
>TRBV5-5|-|TRBD2|TRBJ2-7|16
TGTGCCAGCAGCTTGGCGTGGGGAGGGCCCTCCTACGAGCAGTACTTC
CASSLAWGGPSYEQYF
>TRBV20-1|-|-|TRBJ1-5|11
TGCAGTGCTAGGGGTCAGGGGCCCCAGCATTTT
CSARGQGPQHF
>TRBV5-6|-|TRBD1|TRBJ1-2|13
TGTGCCAGCAGCCAGAACAGGGGCATCGGCTACACCTTC
CASSQNRGIGYTF
>TRBV4-1|few|TRBD1|TRBJ1-3|16
TGCGCCAGCAGCCGGGGACAGGGAGAAGGTGGAAACACCATATATTTT
CASSRGQGEGGNTIYF
>TRBV10-1|few|TRBD1|TRBJ1-6|13
TGCGCCAGCGCGGACAGGCCTGGATCACCCCTCCACTTT
CASADRPGSPLHF
>TRBV2|-|-|TRBJ1-1|12
TGTGCCAGCAAGGAAAATGGCCCTGAAGCTTTCTTT
CASKENGPEAFF
>TRBV2|-|TRBD1|TRBJ2-3|15
TGTGCCAGCAGTTCTCAGGGGGAACTCACAGATACGCAGTATTTT
CASSSQGELTDTQYF
>TRBV19|-|-|TRBJ1-2|16
TGTGCCAGTAGTATTGTATTCGGGGACGTTCGGTATGGCTACACCTTC
CASSIVFGDVRYGYTF
>TRBV7-9|-|-|TRBJ1-3|15
TGTGCCAGCAGCTTATCAGGTTCCTCTGGAAACACCATATATTTT
CASSLSGSSGNTIYF
>TRBV4-2|-|-|TRBJ1-1|18
TGTGCCAGCAGCCACGCTCAAGTATACGGGGCAGGGGATACTGAAGCTTTCTTT
CASSHAQVYGAGDTEAFF
>TRBV5-6|-|-|TRBJ2-7|13
TGTGCCAGCAGCTTGTATGGCAGTTACGAGCAGTACTTC
CASSLYGSYEQYF
>TRBV6-1|-|TRBD2|TRBJ2-7|14
TGTGCCAGCGTAGCGGGGGGGACACCTAGCGAGCAGTACTTC
CASVAGGTPSEQYF
>TRBV4-2|-|-|TRBJ1-1|15
TGTGCCAGCAGCCAAGGTTCAGAGCCGAACACTGAAGCTTTCTTT
CASSQGSEPNTEAFF
>TRBV2|-|TRBD1|TRBJ1-5|13
TGTGCCAGCAAGGACAGGGAAGGTCAGCCCCAGCATTTT
CASKDREGQPQHF
>TRBV9|-|-|TRBJ2-7|16
TGTGCCAGCAGCGTAGTAGAACACGCGGGTTTGGCCGAGCAGTACTTC
CASSVVEHAGLAEQYF
>TRBV4-1|-|-|TRBJ2-7|19
TGCGCCAGCAGCCAAGATCCCAGGAGGTCTTCAGGGGTAATCGACGAGCAGTACTTC
CASSQDPRRSSGVIDEQYF
>TRBV18|-|-|TRBJ1-2|13
TGTGCCAGCTCACGGGGAGGGGACTATGGCTACACCTTC
CASSRGGDYGYTF
>TRBV10-3|-|TRBD1|TRBJ1-4|17
TGTGCCATCAGTGAGTCGGGACAGGCAAATGGAGGTGAAAAACTGTTTTTT
CAISESGQANGGEKLFF
>TRBV19|medium-sized|-|TRBJ1-1|13
TGTGCCAGTAGTTTGACAATGAACACTGAAGCTTTCTTT
CASSLTMNTEAFF
>TRBV27|-|-|TRBJ1-2|13
TGTGCCAGCAGTTTATTTGGGGGGCAGGGCTACACCTTC
CASSLFGGQGYTF
>TRBV13|-|-|TRBJ1-6|14
TGTGCCAGCAGTTCCGGGAGTTGGAATTCACCCCTCCACTTT
CASSSGSWNSPLHF
>TRBV28|-|-|TRBJ1-2|13
TGTGCCAGCGCGACCGGACAGAACAATGGCTACACCTTC
CASATGQNNGYTF
>TRBV7-9|-|TRBD2|TRBJ2-2|16
TGTGCCAGCAGCCTTCGGACGGGGGGTGGCACCGGGGAGCTGTTTTTT
CASSLRTGGGTGELFF
>TRBV27|-|TRBD1|TRBJ1-2|17
TGTGCCAGCAGTTTAACCGCGGGACAGGGGGAAAACTATGGCTACACCTTC
CASSLTAGQGENYGYTF
>TRBV5-1|-|TRBD2|TRBJ2-5|16
TGCGCCAGCAGCAAATCCGGGACTAGCGGACAAGAGACTCAGTACTTC
CASSKSGTSGQETQYF
>TRBV14|once|TRBD1|TRBJ2-5|16
TGTGCCAGCAGCGAACGGACAGGGGGCCCGGGAGAGACCCAGTACTTC
CASSERTGGPGETQYF
>TRBV30|-|-|TRBJ2-6|16
TGTGCCTGGAGTCGTGACAGGACCTCTGGGGCCAACGTCCTGACTTTC
CAWSRDRTSGANVLTF
>TRBV27|-|TRBD1|TRBJ2-7|13
TGTGCCAGCCAGGACAGGGGCCAGAACGAGCAGTACTTC
CASQDRGQNEQYF